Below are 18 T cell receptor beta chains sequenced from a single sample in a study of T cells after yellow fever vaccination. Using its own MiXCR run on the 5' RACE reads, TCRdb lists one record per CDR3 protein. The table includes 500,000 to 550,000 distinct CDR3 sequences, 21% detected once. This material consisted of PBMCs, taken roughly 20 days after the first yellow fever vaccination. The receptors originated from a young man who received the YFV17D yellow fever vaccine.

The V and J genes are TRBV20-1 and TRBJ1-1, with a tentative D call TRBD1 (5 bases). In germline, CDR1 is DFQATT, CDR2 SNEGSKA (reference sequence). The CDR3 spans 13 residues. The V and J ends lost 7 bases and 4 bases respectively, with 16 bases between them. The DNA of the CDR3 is TGCAGTGGCAGTCGGGGCAGAAGCACTGAAGCTTTCTTT. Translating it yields CSGSRGRSTEAFF.

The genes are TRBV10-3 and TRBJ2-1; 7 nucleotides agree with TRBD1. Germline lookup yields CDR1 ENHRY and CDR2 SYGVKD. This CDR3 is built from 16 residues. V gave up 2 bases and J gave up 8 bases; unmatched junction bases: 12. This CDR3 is CAISETQGYWADEQFF. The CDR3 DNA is TGTGCCATCAGTGAGACACAGGGGTATTGGGCTGATGAGCAGTTCTTC.

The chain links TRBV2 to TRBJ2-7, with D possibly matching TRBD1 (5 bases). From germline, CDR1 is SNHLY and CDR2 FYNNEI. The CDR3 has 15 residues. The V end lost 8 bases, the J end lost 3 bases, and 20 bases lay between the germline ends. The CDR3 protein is CASHQGAVNGYEQYF. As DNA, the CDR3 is TGTGCCAGCCACCAAGGGGCAGTTAACGGCTACGAGCAGTACTTC.

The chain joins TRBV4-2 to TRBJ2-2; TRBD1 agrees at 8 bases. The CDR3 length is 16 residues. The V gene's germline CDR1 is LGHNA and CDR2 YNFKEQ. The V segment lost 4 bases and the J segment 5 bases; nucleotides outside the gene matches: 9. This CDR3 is CASSPPDRGWTGELFF. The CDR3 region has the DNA TGTGCCAGCAGCCCCCCAGACAGGGGATGGACCGGGGAGCTGTTTTTT.

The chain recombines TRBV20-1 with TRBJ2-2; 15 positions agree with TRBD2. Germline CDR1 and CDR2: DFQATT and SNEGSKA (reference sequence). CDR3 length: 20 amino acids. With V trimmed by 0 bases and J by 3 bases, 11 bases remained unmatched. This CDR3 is CSARDLGGLAGGPHTGELFF. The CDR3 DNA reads TGCAGTGCTAGAGATCTAGGTGGACTAGCGGGGGGGCCGCACACCGGGGAGCTGTTTTTT.

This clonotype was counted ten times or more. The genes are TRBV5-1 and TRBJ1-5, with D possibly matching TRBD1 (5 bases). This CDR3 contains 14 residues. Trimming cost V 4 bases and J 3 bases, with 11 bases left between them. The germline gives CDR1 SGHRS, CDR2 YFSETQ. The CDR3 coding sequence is TGCGCCAGCAGCCGGGACGGGAACAATCAGCCCCAGCATTTT. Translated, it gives CASSRDGNNQPQHF.

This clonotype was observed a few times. The DNA for the CDR3 is TGCGCCAGCAGCCCCCGGTGGGGCGCCGAGCAGTTCTTC. Translated: CASSPRWGAEQFF. The chain combines TRBV4-3 with TRBJ2-1; a possible D gene is TRBD1 (5 bases). Trimming shortened V by 4 bases and J by 10 bases, and 14 bases separated the two germline ends. The CDR3 covers 13 residues. Germline loops: CDR1 LGHNA, CDR2 YSLEER.

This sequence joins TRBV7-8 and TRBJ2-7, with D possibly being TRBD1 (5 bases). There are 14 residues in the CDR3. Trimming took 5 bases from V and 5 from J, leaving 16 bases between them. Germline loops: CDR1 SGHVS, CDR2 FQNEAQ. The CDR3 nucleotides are TGTGCCAGCAGCCCCCTACAGGAAAGAAACGAGCAGTACGTC. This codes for CASSPLQERNEQYV.

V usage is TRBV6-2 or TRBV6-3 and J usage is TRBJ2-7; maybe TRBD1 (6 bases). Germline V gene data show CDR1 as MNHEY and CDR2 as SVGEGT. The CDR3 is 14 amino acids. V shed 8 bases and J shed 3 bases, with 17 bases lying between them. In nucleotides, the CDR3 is TGTGCCAGCCTAACTAGGGACAAATACTACGAGCAGTACTTC. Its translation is CASLTRDKYYEQYF.

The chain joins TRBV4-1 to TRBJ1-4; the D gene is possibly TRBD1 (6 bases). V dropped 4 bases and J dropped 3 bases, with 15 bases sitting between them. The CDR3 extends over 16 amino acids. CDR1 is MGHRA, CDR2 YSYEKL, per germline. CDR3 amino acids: CASSLTAGASNEKLFF. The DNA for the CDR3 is TGCGCCAGCAGCCTGACCGCAGGGGCCTCTAATGAAAAACTGTTTTTT.

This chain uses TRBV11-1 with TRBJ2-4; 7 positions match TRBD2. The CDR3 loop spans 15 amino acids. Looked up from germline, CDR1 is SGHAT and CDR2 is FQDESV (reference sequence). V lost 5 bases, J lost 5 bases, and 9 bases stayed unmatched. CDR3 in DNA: TGTGCCAGCAGCCGTGGCGGGGGTGGGGAAAACATTCAGTACTTC. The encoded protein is CASSRGGGGENIQYF. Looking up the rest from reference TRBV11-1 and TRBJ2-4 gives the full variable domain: EAEVAQSPRYKITEKSQAVAFWCDPISGHATLYWYRQILGQGPELLVQFQDESVVDDSQLPKDRFSAERLKGVDSTLKIQPAELGDSAMYLCASSRGGGGENIQYFGAGTRLSVL.

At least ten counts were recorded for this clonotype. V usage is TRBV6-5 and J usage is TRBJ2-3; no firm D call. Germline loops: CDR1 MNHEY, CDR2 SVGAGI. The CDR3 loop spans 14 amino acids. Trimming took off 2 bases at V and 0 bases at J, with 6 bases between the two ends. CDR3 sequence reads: CASSYVSSTDTQYF. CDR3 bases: TGTGCCAGCAGTTACGTTTCTAGCACAGATACGCAGTATTTT.

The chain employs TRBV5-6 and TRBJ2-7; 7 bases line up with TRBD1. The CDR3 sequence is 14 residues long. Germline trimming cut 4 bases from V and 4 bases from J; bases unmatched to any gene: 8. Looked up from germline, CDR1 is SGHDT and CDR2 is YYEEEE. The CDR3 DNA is TGTGCCAGCAGCACGGGACAGACCTCGTACGAGCAGTACTTC. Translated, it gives CASSTGQTSYEQYF.

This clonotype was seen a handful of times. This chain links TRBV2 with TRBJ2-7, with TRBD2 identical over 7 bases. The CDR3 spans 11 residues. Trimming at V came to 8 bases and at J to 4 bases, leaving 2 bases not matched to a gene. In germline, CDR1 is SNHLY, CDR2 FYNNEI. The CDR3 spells CASGGEYEQYV. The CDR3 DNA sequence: TGTGCCAGCGGGGGGGAATACGAGCAGTACGTC.

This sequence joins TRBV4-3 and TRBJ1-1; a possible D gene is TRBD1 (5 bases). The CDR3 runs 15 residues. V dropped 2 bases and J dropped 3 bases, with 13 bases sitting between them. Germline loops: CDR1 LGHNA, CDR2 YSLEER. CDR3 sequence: CASSQLGDGDTEAFF. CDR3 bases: TGCGCCAGCAGCCAACTAGGGGACGGGGACACTGAAGCTTTCTTT.

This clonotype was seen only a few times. As DNA, the CDR3 is TGTGCCACCAGTGACCGGACGGCAAGCTCCTACAATGAGCAGTTCTTC. This translates into CATSDRTASSYNEQFF. The gene calls are TRBV24-1 and TRBJ2-1; D is ambiguous. The CDR3 covers 16 residues. The ends were cut back, 4 bases at V and 0 bases at J, with 12 bases in the middle. In germline, CDR1 is KGHDR, CDR2 SFDVKD.

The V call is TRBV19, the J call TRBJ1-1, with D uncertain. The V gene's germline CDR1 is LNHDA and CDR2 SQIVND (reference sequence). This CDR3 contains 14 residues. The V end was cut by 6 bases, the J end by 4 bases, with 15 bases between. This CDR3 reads CASRKILQGTEAFF. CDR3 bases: TGTGCCAGTAGGAAGATCCTACAAGGCACTGAAGCTTTCTTT.

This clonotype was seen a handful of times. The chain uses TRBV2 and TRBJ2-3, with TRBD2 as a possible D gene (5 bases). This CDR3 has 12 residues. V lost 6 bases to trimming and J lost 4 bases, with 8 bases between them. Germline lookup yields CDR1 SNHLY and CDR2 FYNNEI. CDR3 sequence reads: CASRELADTQYF. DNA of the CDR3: TGTGCCAGCAGGGAACTAGCAGATACGCAGTATTTT.